This TCR beta chain was found in a study of tumor-infiltrating T cells and Merkel cell polyomavirus. Across the whole study: The study examined CD8+ T cells specific for the Merkel cell polyomavirus KLL epitope. Median follow-up was 2.7 years, ranging from about 1.1 to 6.0 years.

Assay used: immunoSEQ multiplex PCR; TCRdb lists only in-frame clones, some missing. The table has 20,000 to 30,000 clones, 70% to 90% seen once. V lost 4 bases to trimming and J lost 1 base; unmatched junction nucleotides: 7. The CDR3 sequence is 16 residues long. Germline V gene lookup returns CDR1 SGHTA and CDR2 FQGTGA. All patients' tumors stained robustly positive for Merkel cell polyomavirus Large T antigen by immunohistochemistry. The receptor was isolated from a man aged 45 to 65 with Merkel cell carcinoma. Material: lymph node tissue. V gene TRBV7-3 combines with J gene TRBJ2-3; 8 nucleotides line up with TRBD2. CDR3 DNA sequence: TGTGCCAGCAGCTCCCAAGGCGGGGGGCGCACAGATACGCAGTATTTT. Protein: CASSSQGGGRTDTQYF.